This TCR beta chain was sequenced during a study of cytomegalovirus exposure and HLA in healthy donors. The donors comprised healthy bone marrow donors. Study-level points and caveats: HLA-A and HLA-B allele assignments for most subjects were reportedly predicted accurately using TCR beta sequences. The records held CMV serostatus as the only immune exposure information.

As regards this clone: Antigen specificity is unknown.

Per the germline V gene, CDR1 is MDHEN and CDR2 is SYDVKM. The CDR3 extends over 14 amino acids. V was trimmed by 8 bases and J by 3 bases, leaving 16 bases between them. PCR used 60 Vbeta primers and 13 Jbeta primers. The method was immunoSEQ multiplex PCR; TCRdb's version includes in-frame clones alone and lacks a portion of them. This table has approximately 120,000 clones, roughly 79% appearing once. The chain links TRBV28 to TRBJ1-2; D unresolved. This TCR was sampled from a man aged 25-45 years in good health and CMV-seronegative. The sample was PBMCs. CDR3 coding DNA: TGTGCCAGCGTGTCGGGTGAGAGTGACTATGGCTACACCTTC. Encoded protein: CASVSGESDYGYTF.